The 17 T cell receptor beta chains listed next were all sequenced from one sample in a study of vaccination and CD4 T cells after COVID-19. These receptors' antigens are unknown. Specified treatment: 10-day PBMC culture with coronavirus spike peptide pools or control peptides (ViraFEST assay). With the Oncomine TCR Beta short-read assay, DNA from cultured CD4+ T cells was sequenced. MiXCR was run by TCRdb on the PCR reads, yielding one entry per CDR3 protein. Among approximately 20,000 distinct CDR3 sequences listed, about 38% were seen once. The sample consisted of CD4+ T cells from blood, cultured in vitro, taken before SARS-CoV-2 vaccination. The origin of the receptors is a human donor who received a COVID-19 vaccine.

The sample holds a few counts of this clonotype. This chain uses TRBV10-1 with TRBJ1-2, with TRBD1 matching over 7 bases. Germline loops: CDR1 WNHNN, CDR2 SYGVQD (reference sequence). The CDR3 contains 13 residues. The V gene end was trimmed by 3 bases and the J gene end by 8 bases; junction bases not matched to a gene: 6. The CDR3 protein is CASSDGQARGYTF. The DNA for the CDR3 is TGCGCCAGCAGTGACGGACAGGCGCGGGGCTACACCTTC.

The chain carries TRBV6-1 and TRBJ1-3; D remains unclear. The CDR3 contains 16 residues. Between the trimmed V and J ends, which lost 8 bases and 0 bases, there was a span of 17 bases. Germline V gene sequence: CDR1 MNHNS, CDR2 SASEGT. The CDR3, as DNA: TGTGCCAGCGGGAAGAGAGTAGGGAGCTCTGGAAACACCATATATTTT. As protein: CASGKRVGSSGNTIYF.

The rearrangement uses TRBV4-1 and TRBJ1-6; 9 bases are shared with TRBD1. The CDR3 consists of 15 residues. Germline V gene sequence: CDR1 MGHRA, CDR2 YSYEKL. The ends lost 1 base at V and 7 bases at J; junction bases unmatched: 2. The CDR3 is CASSQVGQGNSPLHF. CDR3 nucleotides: TGCGCCAGCAGCCAAGTCGGACAGGGGAATTCACCCCTCCACTTT.

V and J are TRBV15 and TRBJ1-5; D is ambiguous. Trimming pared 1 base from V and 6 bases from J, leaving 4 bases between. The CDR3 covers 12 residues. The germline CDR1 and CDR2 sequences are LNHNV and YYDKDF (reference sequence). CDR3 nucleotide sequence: TGTGCCACCAGCAGAGTTTTTCAGCCCCAGCATTTT. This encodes CATSRVFQPQHF.

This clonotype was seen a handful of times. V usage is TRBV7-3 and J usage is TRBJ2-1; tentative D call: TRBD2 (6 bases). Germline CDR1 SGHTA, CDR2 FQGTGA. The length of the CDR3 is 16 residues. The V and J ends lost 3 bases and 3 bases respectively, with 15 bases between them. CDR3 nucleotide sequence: TGTGCCAGCAGCTTTTCAGGCGGGGCGGACTACAATGAGCAGTTCTTC. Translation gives CASSFSGGADYNEQFF. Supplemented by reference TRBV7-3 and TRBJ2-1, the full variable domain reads GAGVSQTPSNKVTEKGKYVELRCDPISGHTALYWYRQSLGQGPEFLIYFQGTGAADDSGLPNDRFFAVRPEGSVSTLKIQRTERGDSAVYLCASSFSGGADYNEQFFGPGTRLTVL.

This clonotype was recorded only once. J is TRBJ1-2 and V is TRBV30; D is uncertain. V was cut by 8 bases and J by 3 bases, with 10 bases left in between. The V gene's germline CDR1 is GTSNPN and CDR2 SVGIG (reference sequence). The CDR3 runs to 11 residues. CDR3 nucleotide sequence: TGTGCCGGATGGGATCACTATGGCTACACCTTC. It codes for CAGWDHYGYTF.

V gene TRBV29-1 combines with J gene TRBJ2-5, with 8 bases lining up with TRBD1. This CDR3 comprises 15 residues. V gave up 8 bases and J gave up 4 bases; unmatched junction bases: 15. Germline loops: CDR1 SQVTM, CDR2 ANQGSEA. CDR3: CSLLGGRGLGETQYF. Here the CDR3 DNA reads TGCAGCCTTCTGGGAGGCAGGGGGCTGGGAGAGACCCAGTACTTC.

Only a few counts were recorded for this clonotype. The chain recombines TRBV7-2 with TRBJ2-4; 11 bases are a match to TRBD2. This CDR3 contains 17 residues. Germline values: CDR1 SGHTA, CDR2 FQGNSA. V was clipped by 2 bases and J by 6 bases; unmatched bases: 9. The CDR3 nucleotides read TGTGCCAGCAGCTTACTGACTAGCGGGGTTTCTATAAACATTCAGTACTTC. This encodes CASSLLTSGVSINIQYF.

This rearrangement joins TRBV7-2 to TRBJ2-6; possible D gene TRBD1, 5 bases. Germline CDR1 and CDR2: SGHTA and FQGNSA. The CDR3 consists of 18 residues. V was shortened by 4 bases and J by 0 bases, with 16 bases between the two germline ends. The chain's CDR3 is CASSSQGIFISGANVLTF. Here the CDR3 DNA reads TGTGCCAGCAGCTCTCAGGGTATCTTCATCTCTGGGGCCAACGTCCTGACTTTC.

DNA of the CDR3: TGTGCCAGCAGTGAGAGGGGGGGGTTTAATTCACCCCTCCACTTT. Its protein product is CASSERGGFNSPLHF. This chain joins TRBV2 and TRBJ1-6; a possible D gene is TRBD1 (6 bases). Germline assignment: CDR1 SNHLY and CDR2 FYNNEI. This CDR3 has 15 residues. The ends were cut back, 3 bases at V and 6 bases at J, with 12 bases in the middle. The full variable domain, with the rest looked up from reference TRBV2 and TRBJ1-6, is EPEVTQTPSHQVTQMGQEVILRCVPISNHLYFYWYRQILGQKVEFLVSFYNNEISEKSEIFDDQFSVERPDGSNFTLKIRSTKLEDSAMYFCASSERGGFNSPLHFGNGTRLTVT.

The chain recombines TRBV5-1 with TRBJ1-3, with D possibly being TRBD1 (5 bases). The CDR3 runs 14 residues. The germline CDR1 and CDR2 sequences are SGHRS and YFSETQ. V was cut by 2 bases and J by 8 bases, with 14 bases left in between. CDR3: CASSLSGLGDTIYF. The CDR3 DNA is TGCGCCAGCAGCTTATCGGGACTAGGGGACACCATATATTTT.

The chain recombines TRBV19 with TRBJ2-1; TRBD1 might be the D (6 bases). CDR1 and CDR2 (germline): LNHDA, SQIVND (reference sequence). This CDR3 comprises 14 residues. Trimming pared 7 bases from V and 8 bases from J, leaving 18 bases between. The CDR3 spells CASTKSGAGDEQFF. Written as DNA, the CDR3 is TGTGCCAGTACTAAGTCAGGGGCCGGGGATGAGCAGTTCTTC. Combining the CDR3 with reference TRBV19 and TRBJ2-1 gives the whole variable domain DGGITQSPKYLFRKEGQNVTLSCEQNLNHDAMYWYRQDPGQGLRLIYYSQIVNDFQKGDIAEGYSVSREKKESFPLTVTSAQKNPTAFYLCASTKSGAGDEQFFGPGTRLTVL.

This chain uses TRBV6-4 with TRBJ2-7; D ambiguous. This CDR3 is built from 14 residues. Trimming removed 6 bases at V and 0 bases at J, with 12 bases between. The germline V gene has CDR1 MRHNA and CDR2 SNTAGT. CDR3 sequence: CASSPDTSSYEQYF. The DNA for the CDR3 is TGTGCCAGCAGCCCCGACACGAGCTCCTACGAGCAGTACTTC.

This chain's CDR3 is CASTGTGVYGYTF. The CDR3 nucleotides are TGTGCCAGCACCGGGACAGGGGTATATGGCTACACCTTC. The rearrangement links TRBV6-1 to TRBJ1-2, with 10 bases that match TRBD1. From germline, CDR1 is MNHNS and CDR2 SASEGT. The trim removed 7 bases at V and 5 bases at J, leaving 4 bases unmatched. This CDR3 comprises 13 residues.

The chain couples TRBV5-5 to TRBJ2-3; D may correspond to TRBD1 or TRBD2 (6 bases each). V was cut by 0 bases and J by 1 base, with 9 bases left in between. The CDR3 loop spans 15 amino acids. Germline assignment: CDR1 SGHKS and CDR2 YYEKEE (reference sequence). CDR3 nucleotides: TGTGCCAGCAGCTTGGCGGGGGCCGGCACAGATACGCAGTATTTT. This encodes CASSLAGAGTDTQYF. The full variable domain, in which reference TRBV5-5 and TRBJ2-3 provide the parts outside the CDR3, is DAGVTQSPTHLIKTRGQQVTLRCSPISGHKSVSWYQQVLGQGPQFIFQYYEKEERGRGNFPDRFSARQFPNYSSELNVNALLLGDSALYLCASSLAGAGTDTQYFGPGTRLTVL.

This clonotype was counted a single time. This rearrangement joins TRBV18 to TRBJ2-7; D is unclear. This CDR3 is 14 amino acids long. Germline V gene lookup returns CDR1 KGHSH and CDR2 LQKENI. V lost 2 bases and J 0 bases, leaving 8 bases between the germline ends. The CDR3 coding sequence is TGTGCCAGCTCACCAGGAAAGCCCTCCTACGAGCAGTACTTC. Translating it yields CASSPGKPSYEQYF.

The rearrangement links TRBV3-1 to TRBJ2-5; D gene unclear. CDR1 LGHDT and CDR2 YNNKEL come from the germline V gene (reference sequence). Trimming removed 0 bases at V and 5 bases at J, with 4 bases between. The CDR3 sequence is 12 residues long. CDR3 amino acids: CASSQDPETQYF. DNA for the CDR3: TGTGCCAGCAGCCAAGATCCCGAGACCCAGTACTTC.